The clone carrying this T cell receptor beta chain turned up a few times. What it recognizes is unknown. TCRdb reprocessed the reads via MiXCR and lists one record per CDR3 protein. The top ten clones hold roughly two thirds of a sample with about 63,000 distinct CDR3 sequences, around 20% of them seen once. This sample is part of a study of T cell repertoires in cytomegalovirus infection. As for the study in general: Epitope selection comprised recently identified HLA-C-restricted CMV epitopes and well-studied HLA-B-restricted CMV epitopes. Carrying CMV and the relevant HLA type showed in public TCR beta signatures. Broader study findings: The study found HLA-C-restricted CMV-specific TCR beta clonotypes dominating the ex vivo response. CMV carriers with the relevant HLA were identified by cumulative public TCR beta family frequency.

This CDR3 has 14 amino acids. Per the germline V gene, CDR1 is SEHNR and CDR2 is FQNEAQ (reference sequence). Trimming left V 1 base short and J 4 bases short, with 10 bases between. The sample consisted of CD8+ T cells from cultured PBMCs, taken from culture after CMV antigen stimulation. The sequence came from a human donor in good health (CMV status not recorded). Some clones in this sample may be carry-over from other donors' samples. The chain carries TRBV7-9 and TRBJ1-1; no reliable D call. CDR3 residues: CASSLEEESTEAFF. CDR3 DNA: TGTGCCAGCAGCTTAGAGGAAGAGTCCACTGAAGCTTTCTTT.